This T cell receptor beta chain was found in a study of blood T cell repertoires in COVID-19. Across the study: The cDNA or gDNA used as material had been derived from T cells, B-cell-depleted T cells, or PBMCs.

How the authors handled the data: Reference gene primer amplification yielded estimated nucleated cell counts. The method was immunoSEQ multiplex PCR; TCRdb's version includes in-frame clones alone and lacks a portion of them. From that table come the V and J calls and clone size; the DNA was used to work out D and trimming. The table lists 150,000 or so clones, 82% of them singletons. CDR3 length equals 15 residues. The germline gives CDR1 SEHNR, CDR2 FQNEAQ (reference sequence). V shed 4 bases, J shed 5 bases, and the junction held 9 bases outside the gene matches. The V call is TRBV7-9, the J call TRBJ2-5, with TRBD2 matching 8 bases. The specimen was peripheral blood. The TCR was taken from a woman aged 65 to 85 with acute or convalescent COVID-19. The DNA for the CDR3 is TGTGCCAGCAGCTCCATATCGGGAGGGTCGGAGACCCAGTACTTC. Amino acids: CASSSISGGSETQYF. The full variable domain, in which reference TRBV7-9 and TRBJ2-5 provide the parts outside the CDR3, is DTGVSQNPRHKITKRGQNVTFRCDPISEHNRLYWYRQTLGQGPEFLTYFQNEAQLEKSRLLSDRFSAERPKGSFSTLEIQRTEQGDSAMYLCASSSISGGSETQYFGPGTRLLVL.